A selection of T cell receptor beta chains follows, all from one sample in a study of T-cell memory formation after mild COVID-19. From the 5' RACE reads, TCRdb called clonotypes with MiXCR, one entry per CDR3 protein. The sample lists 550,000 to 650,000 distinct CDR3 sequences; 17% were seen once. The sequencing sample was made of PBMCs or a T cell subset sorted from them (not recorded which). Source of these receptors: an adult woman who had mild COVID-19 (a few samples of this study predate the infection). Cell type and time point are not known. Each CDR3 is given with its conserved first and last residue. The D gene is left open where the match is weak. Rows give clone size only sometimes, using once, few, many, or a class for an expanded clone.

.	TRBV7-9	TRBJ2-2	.	CASSLNPRRLGHTGELFF	TGTGCCAGCAGCCTAAACCCCCGTCGTCTTGGGCACACCGGGGAGCTGTTTTTT
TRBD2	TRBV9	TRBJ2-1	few	CASSVGLAGGPSSYNEQFF	TGTGCCAGCAGCGTAGGACTAGCGGGGGGCCCTAGCTCCTACAATGAGCAGTTCTTC
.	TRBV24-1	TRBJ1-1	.	CATAEGGNTEAFF	TGTGCCACCGCCGAAGGGGGGAACACTGAAGCTTTCTTT
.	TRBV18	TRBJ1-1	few	CASSNLAAEAFF	TGTGCCAGCTCAAACCTCGCCGCTGAAGCTTTCTTT
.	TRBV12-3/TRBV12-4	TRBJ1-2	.	CASSFNFRADYGYTF	TGTGCCAGCAGTTTTAATTTCCGAGCTGACTATGGCTACACCTTC
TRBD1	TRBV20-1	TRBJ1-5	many	CSARYLGQGRDQPQHF	TGCAGTGCTAGATATTTGGGACAGGGGAGAGATCAGCCCCAGCATTTT
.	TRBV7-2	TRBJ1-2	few	CASSPPVVLNYGYTF	TGTGCCAGCAGCCCTCCAGTAGTTTTAAACTATGGCTACACCTTC
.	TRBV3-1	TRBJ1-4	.	CASSQSGRREKLFF	TGTGCCAGCAGCCAATCGGGACGGCGGGAAAAACTGTTTTTT
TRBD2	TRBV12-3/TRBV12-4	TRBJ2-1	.	CASSASGRRDNEQFF	TGTGCCAGCAGTGCTAGCGGGCGCCGAGACAATGAGCAGTTCTTC
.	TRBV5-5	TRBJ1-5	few	CASSPSHRPQHF	TGTGCCAGCAGCCCCTCCCACAGGCCCCAGCATTTT
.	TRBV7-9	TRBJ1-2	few	CASSLITLGYTF	TGTGCCAGCAGCCTCATCACCCTTGGCTACACCTTC
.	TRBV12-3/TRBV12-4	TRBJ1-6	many	CASSPGEGLWNSPLHF	TGTGCCAGCAGTCCGGGAGAAGGGTTATGGAATTCACCCCTCCACTTT
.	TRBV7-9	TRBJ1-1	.	CASSSLGGHTEAFF	TGTGCCAGCAGCTCGCTGGGAGGGCACACTGAAGCTTTCTTT
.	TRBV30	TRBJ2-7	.	CAWSSGVVPYEQYF	TGTGCCTGGAGTTCAGGGGTAGTCCCCTACGAGCAGTACTTC
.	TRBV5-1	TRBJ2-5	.	CASSLSTGVETQYF	TGCGCCAGCAGCTTGTCGACTGGGGTGGAGACCCAGTACTTC
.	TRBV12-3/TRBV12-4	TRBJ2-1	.	CASSPRGGGQFF	TGTGCCAGCAGCCCCAGGGGGGGAGGGCAGTTCTTC
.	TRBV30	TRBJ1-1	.	CAWSMEFVEAFF	TGTGCCTGGAGTATGGAGTTTGTAGAAGCTTTCTTT
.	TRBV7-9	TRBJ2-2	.	CASSLAGRWTGELFF	TGTGCCAGCAGCTTAGCGGGAAGGTGGACCGGGGAGCTGTTTTTT
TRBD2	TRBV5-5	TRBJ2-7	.	CASSLTSGMVAYEQYF	TGTGCCAGCAGCTTAACTAGCGGGATGGTAGCCTACGAGCAGTACTTC
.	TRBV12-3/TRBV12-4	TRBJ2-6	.	CASSPQALGANVLTF	TGTGCCAGCAGTCCACAGGCTCTTGGGGCCAACGTCCTGACTTTC
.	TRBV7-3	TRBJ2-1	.	CASSLIPAGSGGNEQFF	TGTGCCAGCAGCTTAATACCAGCCGGGTCGGGTGGCAATGAGCAGTTCTTC
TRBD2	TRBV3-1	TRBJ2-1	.	CASSLLTSGRRNEQFF	TGTGCCAGCAGCCTCTTGACTAGCGGGAGGAGGAATGAGCAGTTCTTC
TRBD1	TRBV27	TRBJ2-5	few	CAPRTGGEETQYF	TGTGCCCCCAGGACAGGGGGCGAAGAGACCCAGTACTTC
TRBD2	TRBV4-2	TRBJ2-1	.	CASSQTGLGLNNEQFF	TGTGCCAGCAGCCAAACTGGACTAGGTTTGAACAATGAGCAGTTCTTC
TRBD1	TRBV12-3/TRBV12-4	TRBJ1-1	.	CASSSTWTGTEAFF	TGTGCCAGCAGTTCTACATGGACAGGGACAGAAGCTTTCTTT
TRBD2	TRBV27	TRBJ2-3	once	CASSFLAGVTDTQYF	TGTGCCAGCAGTTTCCTAGCGGGGGTCACAGATACGCAGTATTTT
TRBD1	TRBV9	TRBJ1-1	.	CASRASGGGNTEAFF	TGTGCCAGCAGGGCCTCAGGGGGCGGGAACACTGAAGCTTTCTTT
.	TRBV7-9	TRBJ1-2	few	CASSPGLTNYGYTF	TGTGCCAGCAGCCCGGGACTGACAAACTATGGCTACACCTTC
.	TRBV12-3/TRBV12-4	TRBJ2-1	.	CASTEGGEQFF	TGTGCCAGCACCGAGGGGGGGGAGCAGTTCTTC
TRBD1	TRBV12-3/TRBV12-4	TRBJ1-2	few	CASNNPRDSVSGYTF	TGTGCCAGCAATAACCCCCGGGACAGCGTTAGTGGCTACACCTTC
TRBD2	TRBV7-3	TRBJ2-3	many	CASSLQSPGLVSNTQYF	TGTGCCAGCAGCTTACAATCCCCAGGACTAGTCTCGAATACGCAGTATTTT
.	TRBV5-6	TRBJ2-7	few	CASSRLVEQYF	TGTGCCAGCAGCCGCCTCGTCGAGCAGTACTTC
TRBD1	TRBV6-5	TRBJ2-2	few	CASRGQFPGELFF	TGTGCCAGCAGGGGACAGTTCCCCGGGGAGCTGTTTTTT
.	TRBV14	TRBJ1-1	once	CASSARRQSFAFF	TGTGCCAGCAGCGCACGACGACAGTCTTTCGCTTTCTTT
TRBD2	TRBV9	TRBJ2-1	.	CASSVGQLRTSGAYNEQFF	TGTGCCAGCAGCGTAGGTCAGTTGAGGACTAGCGGGGCTTACAATGAGCAGTTCTTC